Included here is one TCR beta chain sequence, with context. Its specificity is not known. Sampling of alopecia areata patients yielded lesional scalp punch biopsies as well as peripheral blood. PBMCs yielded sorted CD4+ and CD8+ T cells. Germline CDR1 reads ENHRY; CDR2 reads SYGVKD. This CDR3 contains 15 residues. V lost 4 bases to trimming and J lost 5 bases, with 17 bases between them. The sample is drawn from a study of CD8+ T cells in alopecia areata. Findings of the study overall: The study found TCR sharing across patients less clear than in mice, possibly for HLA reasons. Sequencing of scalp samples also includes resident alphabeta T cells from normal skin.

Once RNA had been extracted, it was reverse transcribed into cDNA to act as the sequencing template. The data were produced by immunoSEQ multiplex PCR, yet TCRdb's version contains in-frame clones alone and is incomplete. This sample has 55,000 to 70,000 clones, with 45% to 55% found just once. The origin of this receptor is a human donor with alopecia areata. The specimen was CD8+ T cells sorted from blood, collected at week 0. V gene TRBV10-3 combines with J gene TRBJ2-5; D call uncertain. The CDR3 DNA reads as TGTGCCATCAGTGCCACAAGGGAAAGGACGGAGACCCAGTACTTC. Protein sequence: CAISATRERTETQYF.